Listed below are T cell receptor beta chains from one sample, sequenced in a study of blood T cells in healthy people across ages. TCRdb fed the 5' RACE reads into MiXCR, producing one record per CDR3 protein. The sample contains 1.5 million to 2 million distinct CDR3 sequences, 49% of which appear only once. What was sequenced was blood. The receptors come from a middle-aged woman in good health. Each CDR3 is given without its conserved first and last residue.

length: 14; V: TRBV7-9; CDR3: ASSLGGQAKQETQY
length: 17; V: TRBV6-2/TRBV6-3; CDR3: ASSYRLAGGRFGKETQY
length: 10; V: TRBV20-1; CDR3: SARARVYEQY
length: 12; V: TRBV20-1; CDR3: SASLRAGGETQY
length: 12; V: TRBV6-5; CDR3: ASSPPGATYGYT
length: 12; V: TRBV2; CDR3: ASIRVGGLGEQF
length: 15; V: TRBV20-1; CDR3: SARMEYGTLSTDTQY
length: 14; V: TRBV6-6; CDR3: AALLHGLVAKNIQY
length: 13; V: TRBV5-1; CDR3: ASSWTGPGANVLT
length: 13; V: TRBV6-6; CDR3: ASSYSSGNLGEQY
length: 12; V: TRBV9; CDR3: ASSPIGSQETQY
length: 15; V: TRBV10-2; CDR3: ASSELWLGQTQETQY
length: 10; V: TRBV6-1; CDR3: ASRATGGGQF
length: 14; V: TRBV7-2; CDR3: ASSLNPVEANEKLF
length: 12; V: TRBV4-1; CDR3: ASSTPRDKETQY
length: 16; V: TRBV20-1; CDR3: SATKGLAGFSGANVLT
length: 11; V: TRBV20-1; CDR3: SARWLASDTQY
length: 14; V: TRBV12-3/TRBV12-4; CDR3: ASSLAAAGRKNIQY
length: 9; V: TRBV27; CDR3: ATRGEERQY
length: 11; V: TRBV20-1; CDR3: SARQGEYQPQH
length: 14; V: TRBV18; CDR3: ASSPPRAGEQETQY
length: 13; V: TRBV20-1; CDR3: SARERGRSAYEQY
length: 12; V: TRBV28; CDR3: ASSGRAPYNEQF
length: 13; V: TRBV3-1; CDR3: ASSQAPGGSYEQY
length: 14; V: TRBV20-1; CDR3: SAPGASGGPQETQY
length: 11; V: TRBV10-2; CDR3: ASSIGSFDEQY
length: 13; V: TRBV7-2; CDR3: ASSVQGAKTDTQY
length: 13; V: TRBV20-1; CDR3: SAIDPAGSTDTQY
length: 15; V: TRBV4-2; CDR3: ASSPEKGRGLAYEQY
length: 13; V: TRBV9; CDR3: ASSVLAGSTGELF
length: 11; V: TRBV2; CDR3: ASVRQYNSPLH
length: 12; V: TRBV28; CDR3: AGSGTRSSYEQY
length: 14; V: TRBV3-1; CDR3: ASSQAGLTSYNEQF
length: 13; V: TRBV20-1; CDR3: SAREWAGPNNEQF
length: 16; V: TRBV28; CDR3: ASSYRTGPGRAYNEQF
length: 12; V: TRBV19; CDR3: ASNAGGPQGTQY
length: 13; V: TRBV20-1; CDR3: SATSTGGATDTQY
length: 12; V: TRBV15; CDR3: ATSTRDMSYEQY
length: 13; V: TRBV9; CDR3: ASSVGRDPSYEQY
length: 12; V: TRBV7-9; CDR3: ASSYTGTVNEQY
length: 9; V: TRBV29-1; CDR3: SVMAPGEQY
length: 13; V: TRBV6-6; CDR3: ASIPTGGEKNIQY
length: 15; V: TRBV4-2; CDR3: ASSQDEGTFDPYEQY
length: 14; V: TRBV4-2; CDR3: ASSHRSGSSYNGQF
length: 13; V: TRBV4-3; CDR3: ASSQVAGPYNEQF
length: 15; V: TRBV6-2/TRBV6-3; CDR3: ASSYSLPGFPYNEQF
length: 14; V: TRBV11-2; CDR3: ASSSGTGPRISPLH
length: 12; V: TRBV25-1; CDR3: ASSREIDLGTQY
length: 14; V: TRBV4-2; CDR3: ASSQEADSSYNEQF
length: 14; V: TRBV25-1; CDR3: ASSEGGQGPPYEQY
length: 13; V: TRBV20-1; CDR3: SARDLREAEETQY
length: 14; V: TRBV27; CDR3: ASSPRQGLVTDTQY
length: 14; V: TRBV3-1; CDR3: ASSQRQGVHYNEQF
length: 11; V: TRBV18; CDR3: ASGRSSQETQY
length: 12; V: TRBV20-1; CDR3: SARTGNGHTEAF
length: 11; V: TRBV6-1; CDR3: ASSPQGVEKLF